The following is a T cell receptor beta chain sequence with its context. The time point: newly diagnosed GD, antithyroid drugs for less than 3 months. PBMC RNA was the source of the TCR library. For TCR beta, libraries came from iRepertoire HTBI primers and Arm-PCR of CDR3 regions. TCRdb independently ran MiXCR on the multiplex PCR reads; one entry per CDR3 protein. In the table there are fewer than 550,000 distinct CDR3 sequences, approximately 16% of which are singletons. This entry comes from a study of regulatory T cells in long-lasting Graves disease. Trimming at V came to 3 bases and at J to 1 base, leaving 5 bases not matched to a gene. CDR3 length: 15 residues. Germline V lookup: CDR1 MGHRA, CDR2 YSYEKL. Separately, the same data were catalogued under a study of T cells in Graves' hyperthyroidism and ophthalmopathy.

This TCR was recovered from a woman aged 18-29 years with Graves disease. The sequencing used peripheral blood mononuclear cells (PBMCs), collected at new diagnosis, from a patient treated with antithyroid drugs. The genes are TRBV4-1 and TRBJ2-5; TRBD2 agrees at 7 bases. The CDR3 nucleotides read TGCGCCAGCAGCCAGGTGCTAGCGGTCCAAGAGACCCAGTACTTC. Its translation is CASSQVLAVQETQYF.